These 9 T cell receptor beta chains originate from one sample sequenced in a study of T-cell reconstitution after alpha-beta-depleted transplantation in children. This sample's TCRbeta library carried unique molecular identifier barcodes. Each CDR3 protein gets one entry after TCRdb re-called the PCR reads with MiXCR. The table records some 300,000 distinct CDR3 sequences, 10% of them present only once. The sample here was PBMCs from the stem cell graft donor, taken from the stem cell graft. These receptors originate from a human donor who donated a stem cell graft to a child with acute lymphoblastic leukemia.

A few counts support this clonotype. This rearrangement joins TRBV19 to TRBJ1-4; D is possibly TRBD1 (5 bases). The V gene's germline CDR1 is LNHDA and CDR2 SQIVND (reference sequence). The CDR3 has 15 residues. V shed 2 bases and J shed 5 bases, with 12 bases lying between them. The CDR3 DNA reads as TGTGCCAGTAGTATAAGAGACAGTCCAAATGAAAAACTGTTTTTT. Amino acid sequence: CASSIRDSPNEKLFF.

This clonotype came up many times. CDR3 sequence (DNA): TGTGCCACCAGTGATCAGATCCGGACAGGGAATGAGCAGTTCTTC. Amino acid sequence: CATSDQIRTGNEQFF. The J gene is TRBJ2-1, the V gene TRBV24-1; 8 bases map to TRBD1. After removal of 3 bases from V and 7 bases from J, the junction contained 7 bases not matched to a gene. CDR3 length equals 15 residues. From germline, CDR1 is KGHDR and CDR2 SFDVKD.

The gene calls are TRBV5-4 and TRBJ2-5; D might be TRBD2 (5 bases). Germline CDR1 reads SGHNT; CDR2 reads YYREEE (reference sequence). The CDR3 is 15 residues long. V lost 4 bases to trimming and J lost 2 bases, with 15 bases between them. CDR3 loop: CASSPSPSGQETQYF. In DNA, the CDR3 is TGTGCCAGCAGCCCCTCGCCCTCGGGGCAAGAGACCCAGTACTTC.

This clonotype was counted ten times or more. V and J are TRBV6-1 and TRBJ2-5; D possibly corresponds to TRBD2 (6 bases). Trimming cost V 1 base and J 5 bases, with 8 bases left between them. The length of the CDR3 is 13 residues. Germline CDR1 reads MNHNS; CDR2 reads SASEGT. This chain's CDR3 is CASSEGLAETQYF. For the CDR3, the DNA is TGTGCCAGCAGTGAAGGGCTAGCGGAGACCCAGTACTTC.

This clonotype was seen ten or more times. The genes are TRBV6-5 and TRBJ2-5; TRBD1 matches at 7 bases. In germline, CDR1 is MNHEY, CDR2 SVGAGI. The CDR3 is 13 residues long. The trim removed 4 bases at V and 4 bases at J, leaving 3 bases unmatched. CDR3: CASSWDRRETQYF. The CDR3 DNA is TGTGCCAGCAGTTGGGACAGAAGAGAGACCCAGTACTTC.

This clonotype was picked up a small number of times. This rearrangement joins TRBV11-2 to TRBJ2-2; D ambiguous. Looked up from germline, CDR1 is SGHAT and CDR2 is FQNNGV. CDR3 size: 15 residues. The germline V and J ends were trimmed by 1 base and 4 bases, with 10 bases remaining between them. CDR3 bases: TGTGCCAGCAGCTTAGTTCAGCGATCCACCGGGGAGCTGTTTTTT. Residues: CASSLVQRSTGELFF.

This chain joins TRBV20-1 and TRBJ2-7; 11 bases line up with TRBD1. Germline values: CDR1 DFQATT, CDR2 SNEGSKA (reference sequence). The V gene end was trimmed by 3 bases and the J gene end by 0 bases; junction bases not matched to a gene: 1. The CDR3 totals 14 residues. The CDR3 nucleotides read TGCAGTGCTAGGGGGACAGGGGGCTCCTACGAGCAGTACTTC. This gives the protein CSARGTGGSYEQYF.

The chain joins TRBV7-9 to TRBJ2-3, with 7 bases matching TRBD2. This CDR3 has 14 amino acids. The V segment lost 0 bases and the J segment 12 bases; nucleotides outside the gene matches: 9. From germline, CDR1 is SEHNR and CDR2 FQNEAQ (reference sequence). The CDR3 nucleotides are TGTGCCAGCAGCTTAGCGGGTACGGCGGGAGCTCAGTATTTT. This translates into CASSLAGTAGAQYF.

J is TRBJ2-1 and V is TRBV28; D ambiguous. Germline CDR1 reads MDHEN; CDR2 reads SYDVKM. This CDR3 contains 14 residues. V was cut by 3 bases and J by 0 bases, with 6 bases left in between. The CDR3 region is CASSLPVSYNEQFF. The CDR3 DNA reads TGTGCCAGCAGTTTGCCAGTCTCCTACAATGAGCAGTTCTTC.